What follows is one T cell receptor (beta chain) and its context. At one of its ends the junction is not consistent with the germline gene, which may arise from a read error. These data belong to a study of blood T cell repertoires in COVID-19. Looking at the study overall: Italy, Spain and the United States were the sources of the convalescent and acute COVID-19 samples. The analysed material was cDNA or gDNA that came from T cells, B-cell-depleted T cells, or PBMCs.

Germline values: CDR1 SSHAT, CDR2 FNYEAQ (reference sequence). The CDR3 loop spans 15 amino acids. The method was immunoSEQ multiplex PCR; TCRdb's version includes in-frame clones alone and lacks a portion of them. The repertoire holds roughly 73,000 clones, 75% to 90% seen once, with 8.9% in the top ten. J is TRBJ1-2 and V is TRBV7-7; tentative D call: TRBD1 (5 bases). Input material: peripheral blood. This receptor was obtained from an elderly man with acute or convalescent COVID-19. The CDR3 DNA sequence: TGTGCTAGCAGCTTAGAGGACAAAGGCTGTTATGGCTACACCTTC. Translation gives CASSLEDKGCYGYTF.